Listed below are T cell receptor beta chains from one sample, sequenced in a study of T cell responses to AZD1222 COVID-19 vaccine. TCRdb keeps only in-frame clones here, not all; method: immunoSEQ multiplex PCR. The table includes some 150,000 clones, about 93% detected once. This specimen was peripheral blood, taken on day 0 of MenACWY control vaccination. These receptors came from an adult in good health. Each CDR3 is given with its conserved first and last residue. The order of the fields is clone size, V gene, D gene, J gene, CDR3 protein, CDR3 DNA. The D gene is left open where the match is weak. Clone size is not always given. Where it is, it says once, few, many or a class for expanded clones.

clone_size: -
v_call: TRBV7-6
d_call: -
j_call: TRBJ1-6
cdr3_aa: CASSPEKGGRFSPLHF
cdr3_nt: TGTGCCAGCAGCCCCGAAAAGGGGGGGCGGTTTTCACCCCTCCACTTT

clone_size: -
v_call: TRBV2
d_call: -
j_call: TRBJ2-7
cdr3_aa: CASRGDGSSYEQYF
cdr3_nt: TGTGCCAGCAGAGGGGACGGGAGCTCCTACGAGCAGTACTTC

clone_size: -
v_call: TRBV12-3/TRBV12-4
d_call: -
j_call: TRBJ2-1
cdr3_aa: CASSFVLTTEFF
cdr3_nt: TGTGCCAGCAGTTTCGTCTTGACTACTGAGTTCTTC

clone_size: -
v_call: TRBV28
d_call: -
j_call: TRBJ1-5
cdr3_aa: CASSFSEGLRTQHF
cdr3_nt: TGTGCCAGCAGTTTCAGTGAGGGGCTTCGCACCCAGCATTTT

clone_size: once
v_call: TRBV6-5
d_call: TRBD1
j_call: TRBJ2-7
cdr3_aa: CASSTMGQFYEQYF
cdr3_nt: TGTGCCAGCAGTACCATGGGACAGTTCTACGAGCAGTACTTC

clone_size: few
v_call: TRBV7-2
d_call: TRBD1
j_call: TRBJ1-6
cdr3_aa: CASSRTGVLNSPLHF
cdr3_nt: TGTGCCAGCAGCCGGACAGGGGTACTTAATTCACCCCTCCACTTT

clone_size: once
v_call: TRBV7-2
d_call: -
j_call: TRBJ1-2
cdr3_aa: CASSSLRDLGGYTF
cdr3_nt: TGTGCCAGCAGCTCCTTACGGGACCTTGGGGGCTACACCTTC

clone_size: -
v_call: TRBV15
d_call: -
j_call: TRBJ2-7
cdr3_aa: CATSNFGSYEQYF
cdr3_nt: TGTGCCACCAGCAATTTCGGTTCGTACGAGCAGTACTTC

clone_size: -
v_call: TRBV4-2
d_call: -
j_call: TRBJ1-1
cdr3_aa: CASSQVYWDTEAFF
cdr3_nt: TGTGCCAGCAGCCAAGTGTACTGGGACACTGAAGCTTTCTTT

clone_size: -
v_call: TRBV10-2
d_call: TRBD1
j_call: TRBJ1-2
cdr3_aa: CASSETGQGRNGYTF
cdr3_nt: TGCGCCAGCAGTGAGACCGGACAGGGCCGAAATGGCTACACCTTC

clone_size: -
v_call: TRBV6-5
d_call: TRBD2
j_call: TRBJ2-3
cdr3_aa: CASRSGRETDTQYF
cdr3_nt: TGTGCCTCCCGGAGCGGGAGGGAGACAGATACGCAGTATTTT

clone_size: -
v_call: TRBV7-6
d_call: -
j_call: TRBJ2-7
cdr3_aa: CASRGWGTPGEQYF
cdr3_nt: TGTGCCAGCAGGGGGTGGGGTACCCCTGGCGAGCAGTACTTC

clone_size: -
v_call: TRBV12-3/TRBV12-4
d_call: -
j_call: TRBJ1-2
cdr3_aa: CASSADVNYGYTF
cdr3_nt: TGTGCCAGCAGTGCCGATGTTAACTATGGCTACACCTTC

clone_size: -
v_call: TRBV7-3
d_call: TRBD1
j_call: TRBJ2-7
cdr3_aa: CASSEGQYYEQYF
cdr3_nt: TGTGCCAGCAGCGAGGGACAGTACTACGAGCAGTACTTC

clone_size: few
v_call: TRBV24-1
d_call: TRBD1
j_call: TRBJ2-2
cdr3_aa: CATSPRTGGFGELFF
cdr3_nt: TGTGCCACCAGTCCACGGACAGGGGGCTTCGGGGAGCTGTTTTTT

clone_size: -
v_call: TRBV7-9
d_call: TRBD2
j_call: TRBJ2-7
cdr3_aa: CASSFTSGSEEQYF
cdr3_nt: TGTGCCAGCAGCTTTACTAGCGGGAGTGAAGAGCAGTACTTC

clone_size: few
v_call: TRBV11-2
d_call: -
j_call: TRBJ1-5
cdr3_aa: CASSLERVSQPQHF
cdr3_nt: TGTGCCAGCAGCTTAGAGAGGGTCAGCCAGCCCCAGCATTTT

clone_size: -
v_call: TRBV7-2
d_call: -
j_call: TRBJ1-1
cdr3_aa: CASRGGQGTEAFF
cdr3_nt: TGTGCCAGCAGGGGAGGCCAGGGCACTGAAGCTTTCTTT

clone_size: -
v_call: TRBV5-4
d_call: TRBD2
j_call: TRBJ2-3
cdr3_aa: CASSLKTSGRNTQYF
cdr3_nt: TGTGCCAGCAGCTTGAAAACTAGCGGGAGGAATACGCAGTATTTT

clone_size: -
v_call: TRBV4-1
d_call: -
j_call: TRBJ2-5
cdr3_aa: CASSQGPDQAKTQYF
cdr3_nt: TGCGCCAGCAGCCAAGGCCCCGACCAGGCAAAGACCCAGTACTTC

clone_size: -
v_call: TRBV12-3/TRBV12-4
d_call: -
j_call: TRBJ2-6
cdr3_aa: CASSPAGANVLTF
cdr3_nt: TGTGCCAGCAGCCCAGCGGGGGCCAACGTCCTGACTTTC

clone_size: -
v_call: TRBV2
d_call: -
j_call: TRBJ2-5
cdr3_aa: CASSGNREETQYF
cdr3_nt: TGTGCCAGCAGTGGGAATAGAGAAGAGACCCAGTACTTC

clone_size: -
v_call: TRBV14
d_call: -
j_call: TRBJ1-2
cdr3_aa: CASSQNNREGYTF
cdr3_nt: TGTGCCAGCAGCCAAAACAACAGGGAGGGCTACACCTTC

clone_size: few
v_call: TRBV7-8
d_call: TRBD1
j_call: TRBJ1-1
cdr3_aa: CASSLGQGHQTEAFF
cdr3_nt: TGTGCCAGCAGCTTAGGACAGGGGCATCAAACTGAAGCTTTCTTT

clone_size: once
v_call: TRBV18
d_call: TRBD1
j_call: TRBJ1-6
cdr3_aa: CASSPGTGDSPLHF
cdr3_nt: TGTGCCAGCTCCCCCGGGACAGGCGATTCACCCCTCCACTTT

clone_size: -
v_call: TRBV20-1
d_call: -
j_call: TRBJ2-7
cdr3_aa: CSASPGASYEQYF
cdr3_nt: TGCAGTGCTAGTCCAGGGGCCTCCTACGAGCAGTACTTC

clone_size: -
v_call: TRBV27
d_call: TRBD1
j_call: TRBJ2-1
cdr3_aa: CASSLQLPGGNEQFF
cdr3_nt: TGTGCCAGCAGTTTACAGCTCCCAGGGGGCAATGAGCAGTTCTTC

clone_size: -
v_call: TRBV27
d_call: TRBD1
j_call: TRBJ1-1
cdr3_aa: CASSLDQGAGVTEAFF
cdr3_nt: TGTGCCAGCAGTTTGGATCAGGGGGCTGGGGTCACTGAAGCTTTCTTT

clone_size: -
v_call: TRBV5-1
d_call: TRBD2
j_call: TRBJ2-1
cdr3_aa: CASSLVVSGGYNEQFF
cdr3_nt: TGCGCCAGCAGCTTGGTGGTTAGCGGGGGTTACAATGAGCAGTTCTTC

clone_size: -
v_call: TRBV19
d_call: TRBD2
j_call: TRBJ2-7
cdr3_aa: CASSIGRGLASGEQYF
cdr3_nt: TGTGCCAGTAGTATAGGGCGGGGACTAGCTTCTGGCGAGCAGTACTTC

clone_size: -
v_call: TRBV6-5
d_call: TRBD1
j_call: TRBJ1-1
cdr3_aa: CASRYRGQGKTEAFF
cdr3_nt: TGTGCCAGCAGATACCGGGGACAGGGTAAGACTGAAGCTTTCTTT

clone_size: -
v_call: TRBV2
d_call: -
j_call: TRBJ2-1
cdr3_aa: CASRGPNNEQFF
cdr3_nt: TGTGCCAGCAGGGGACCCAACAATGAGCAGTTCTTC

clone_size: -
v_call: TRBV29-1
d_call: -
j_call: TRBJ1-2
cdr3_aa: CSVVWQGFDYGYTF
cdr3_nt: TGCAGCGTTGTGTGGCAGGGGTTCGACTATGGCTACACCTTC